Below, 18 T cell receptor beta chains from the same sample are listed, as sequenced in a study of shared clonotypes between healthy human individuals. CD45RO-negative, CCR7-positively selected cells formed the naive CD8 fraction, excluding terminally differentiated effector memory CD45RA+ cells. Sequencing used immunoSEQ multiplex PCR; TCRdb keeps in-frame clones, though not all of them. This table has around 2.1 million clones, just over 90% appearing once. The sample was naive CD8+ T cells from PBMCs. These receptors came from a man younger than 35 in good health. Some clones in this sample may be carry-over from other donors' samples.

The rearrangement links TRBV25-1 to TRBJ1-4, with a tentative D call TRBD1 (6 bases). The CDR3 extends over 14 amino acids. Deletions cut 5 bases from V and 8 bases from J, with 15 bases between. The V gene's germline CDR1 is MGHDK and CDR2 SYGVNS. CDR3 sequence (DNA): TGTGCCAGCAGTTACACAGGGATGGGCGAAAAACTGTTTTTT. The encoded protein is CASSYTGMGEKLFF. Based on the CDR3 plus reference TRBV25-1 and TRBJ1-4, the full variable domain is EADIYQTPRYLVIGTGKKITLECSQTMGHDKMYWYQQDPGMELHLIHYSYGVNSTEKGDLSSESTVSRIRTEHFPLTLESARPSHTSQYLCASSYTGMGEKLFFGSGTQLSVL.

The chain recombines TRBV28 with TRBJ2-2; a possible D gene is TRBD1 (5 bases). The length of the CDR3 is 14 residues. Germline CDR1 is MDHEN and CDR2 is SYDVKM. V lost 8 bases, J lost 2 bases, and 12 bases lay in between. CDR3: CASLDSSNTGELFF. CDR3 bases: TGTGCCAGCCTTGACAGCTCCAACACCGGGGAGCTGTTTTTT.

This clone was observed a few times. V usage is TRBV9 and J usage is TRBJ1-1; tentatively, D is TRBD1 (6 bases). The germline CDR1 and CDR2 sequences are SGDLS and YYNGEE. Trimming shortened V by 0 bases and J by 8 bases, and 11 bases separated the two germline ends. The CDR3 runs to 13 residues. CDR3 amino acids: CASSVANGQEAFF. The CDR3, as DNA: TGTGCCAGCAGCGTAGCAAACGGACAGGAAGCTTTCTTT.

V and J are TRBV7-2 and TRBJ2-1, with TRBD1 identical over 11 bases. Germline CDR1 SGHTA, CDR2 FQGNSA. Unmatched junction bases numbered 2, after V lost 2 bases and J lost 8 bases. The CDR3 consists of 14 residues. CDR3 protein: CASSLRTGGDEQFF. The CDR3 DNA sequence: TGTGCCAGCAGCTTAAGGACAGGGGGCGATGAGCAGTTCTTC.

CDR3 DNA sequence: TGTGCCAGCTCGCCGGTTTTGAACCCGAACACTGAAGCTTTCTTT. Its protein product is CASSPVLNPNTEAFF. The chain couples TRBV18 to TRBJ1-1; D uncertain. Germline assignment: CDR1 KGHSH and CDR2 LQKENI. This CDR3 comprises 15 residues. The V gene lost 6 bases and the J gene lost 1 base, with 15 bases spanning the gap.

This chain connects TRBV2 to TRBJ1-2; possible D gene TRBD1, 5 bases. Trimming removed 2 bases from V and 3 bases from J, with 13 bases in between. The CDR3 runs to 15 residues. Germline CDR1 and CDR2: SNHLY and FYNNEI. The CDR3 is CASSEWGVRDYGYTF. The CDR3 DNA sequence: TGTGCCAGCAGTGAATGGGGGGTTCGGGACTATGGCTACACCTTC.

The chain has TRBV5-1 and TRBJ1-3; TRBD1 might be the D (6 bases). Per germline, CDR1 SGHRS and CDR2 YFSETQ. This CDR3 has 16 residues. Between the trimmed V and J ends, which lost 4 bases and 0 bases, there was a span of 14 bases. The CDR3 spells CASSETGVLSGNTIYF. The CDR3 DNA is TGCGCCAGCAGCGAGACAGGCGTTCTCTCTGGAAACACCATATATTTT.

This clone was observed once. One end of the junction is discordant with germline, which a read error may explain. The genes are TRBV11-2 and TRBJ2-7; D unclear. The CDR3 extends over 15 amino acids. CDR1 is SGHAT, CDR2 FQNNGV, per germline. The CDR3 reads CASSLVSGVGREQHF. Written as DNA, the CDR3 is TGTGCCAGCAGCTTAGTCTCGGGTGTCGGTAGAGAGCAGCACTTC. Using reference TRBV11-2 and TRBJ2-7 for the parts outside the CDR3, the full variable domain is EAGVAQSPRYKIIEKRQSVAFWCNPISGHATLYWYQQILGQGPKLLIQFQNNGVVDDSQLPKDRFSAERLKGVDSTLKIQPAKLEDSAVYLCASSLVSGVGREQHFGPGTRLTVT.

Concerning this clone itself: A clone one base away is much larger, so this may be a read error. This sample also contains other DNA sequences that code for the same CDR3. The chain couples TRBV6-6 to TRBJ2-1; D is unclear. The germline gives CDR1 MNHNY, CDR2 SVGAGI (reference sequence). The CDR3 runs to 11 residues. Deletions cut 5 bases from V and 3 bases from J, with 2 bases between. CDR3 sequence reads: CASSLYNEQFF. Here the CDR3 DNA reads TGTGCCAGCAGTCTCTACAATGAGCAGTTCTTC.

The chain is built from TRBV28 and TRBJ2-5; unclear D gene. Germline lookup yields CDR1 MDHEN and CDR2 SYDVKM. The ends were cut back, 3 bases at V and 0 bases at J, with 5 bases in the middle. The CDR3 loop spans 13 amino acids. The CDR3 sequence is CASSFHYQETQYF. The CDR3 coding sequence is TGTGCCAGCAGTTTTCACTACCAAGAGACCCAGTACTTC.

About this clone itself: The germline gene is not matched at one end of the junction; a read error may be the cause. In DNA form, the CDR3 reads TGTGCCAGCAGCGAAGGGGAACTAGATACGAACACCGGGGAGCTGTTTTTT. It encodes CASSEGELDTNTGELFF. The V and J genes are TRBV6-1 and TRBJ2-2; either TRBD1 or TRBD2 may supply D (5 bases each). CDR1 and CDR2 (germline): MNHNS, SASEGT. This CDR3 comprises 17 residues.

Turning to this clone: A much larger clonotype is one base distant, so this may be a read error. Other nucleotide sequences in the sample specify the same CDR3. Written as DNA, the CDR3 is TGTGCCAGCAGCCCGGACAGGAGCTCCTACAATGAGCAGTTCTTC. Protein sequence: CASSPDRSSYNEQFF. The V call is TRBV27, the J call TRBJ2-1, with TRBD1 matching over 7 bases. The CDR3 runs 15 residues. Trimming removed 6 bases from V and 0 bases from J; junction bases left unmatched: 5. Per germline, CDR1 MNHEY and CDR2 SMNVEV (reference sequence).

The chain uses TRBV28 and TRBJ2-2; D is perhaps TRBD1 (6 bases). CDR3 length: 14 amino acids. Germline V gene data show CDR1 as MDHEN and CDR2 as SYDVKM. Deletions cut 4 bases from V and 4 bases from J, with 10 bases between. The CDR3 sequence is CASSSPGVTGELFF. The DNA of the CDR3 is TGTGCCAGCAGTTCCCCAGGGGTCACCGGGGAGCTGTTTTTT.

About this clone: The identical CDR3 is also encoded by other nucleotide sequences in the sample. V usage is TRBV27 and J usage is TRBJ2-1; D may be TRBD2 (5 bases). CDR3 size: 13 residues. Germline V gene lookup returns CDR1 MNHEY and CDR2 SMNVEV (reference sequence). Trimming removed 6 bases from V and 3 bases from J, with 9 bases in between. The chain's CDR3 is CASSTGFYNEQFF. The CDR3 DNA reads TGTGCCAGCAGCACGGGATTCTACAATGAGCAGTTCTTC.

Regarding this clone: The sample holds other DNA sequences that translate to the same CDR3. This chain's CDR3 is CASTRTGGNEKLFF. CDR3 DNA: TGTGCCAGCACACGGACAGGGGGTAATGAAAAACTGTTTTTT. The chain carries TRBV27 and TRBJ1-4; 10 bases are a match to TRBD1. V shed 7 bases and J 4 bases; nucleotides not matched to a gene: 3. CDR3 length: 14 residues. Per the germline V gene, CDR1 is MNHEY and CDR2 is SMNVEV (reference sequence). Using reference TRBV27 and TRBJ1-4 for the parts outside the CDR3, the full variable domain is EAQVTQNPRYLITVTGKKLTVTCSQNMNHEYMSWYRQDPGLGLRQIYYSMNVEVTDKGDVPEGYKVSRKEKRNFPLILESPSPNQTSLYFCASTRTGGNEKLFFGSGTQLSVL.

The gene calls are TRBV28 and TRBJ2-5, with D perhaps being TRBD1 or TRBD2 (6 bases each). The J call could be wrong; TRBJ2-7 is a better fit for the DNA end. CDR3 length: 14 amino acids. From germline, CDR1 is MDHEN and CDR2 SYDVKM. The CDR3 sequence: CAWGRAGFRYEQYF. The CDR3 DNA is TGTGCCTGGGGGCGGGCGGGATTTCGCTACGAGCAGTACTTC.

The V gene is TRBV9, the J gene TRBJ1-4; 8 positions match TRBD1. The length of the CDR3 is 14 residues. V lost 6 bases to trimming and J lost 5 bases; unmatched junction nucleotides: 6. Germline V gives CDR1 SGDLS, CDR2 YYNGEE. Here the CDR3 DNA reads TGTGCCAGCACTCCGGACAGGGAGAATGAAAAACTGTTTTTT. Translated, it gives CASTPDRENEKLFF.

Points on this clone: The same CDR3 is also encoded by other DNA sequences in this sample. The chain links TRBV11-2 to TRBJ2-5, with 14 nucleotides matching TRBD2. V trimming: 5 bases; J trimming: 4 bases; junction bases outside the gene matches: 3. CDR1 and CDR2 (germline): SGHAT, FQNNGV. This CDR3 spans 15 amino acids. CDR3 bases: TGTGCCAGCAGCCCAGGGACTAGCGGGAGAGAGACCCAGTACTTC. Its protein product is CASSPGTSGRETQYF.